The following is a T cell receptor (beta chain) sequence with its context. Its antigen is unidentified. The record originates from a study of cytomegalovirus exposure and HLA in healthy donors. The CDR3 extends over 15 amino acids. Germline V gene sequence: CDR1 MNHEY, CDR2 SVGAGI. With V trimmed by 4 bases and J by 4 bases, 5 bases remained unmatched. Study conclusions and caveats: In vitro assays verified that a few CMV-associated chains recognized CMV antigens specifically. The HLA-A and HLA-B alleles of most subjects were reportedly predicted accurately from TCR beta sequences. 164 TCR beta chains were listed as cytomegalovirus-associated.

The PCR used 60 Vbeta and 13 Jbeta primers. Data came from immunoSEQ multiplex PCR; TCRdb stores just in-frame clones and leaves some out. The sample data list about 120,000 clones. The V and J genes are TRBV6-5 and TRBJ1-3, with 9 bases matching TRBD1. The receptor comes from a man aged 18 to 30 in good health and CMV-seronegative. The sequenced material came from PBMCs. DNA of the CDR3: TGTGCCAGCAGTTGGGGGACAGGGCACGGAAACACCATATATTTT. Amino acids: CASSWGTGHGNTIYF.